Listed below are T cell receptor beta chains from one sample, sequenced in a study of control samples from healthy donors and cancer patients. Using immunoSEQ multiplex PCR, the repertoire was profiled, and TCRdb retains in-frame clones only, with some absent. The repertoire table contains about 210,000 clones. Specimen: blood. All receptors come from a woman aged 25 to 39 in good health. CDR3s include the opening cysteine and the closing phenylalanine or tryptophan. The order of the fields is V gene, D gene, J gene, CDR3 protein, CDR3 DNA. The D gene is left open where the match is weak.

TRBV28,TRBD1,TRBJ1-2,CASSQGQGEGYTF,TGTGCCAGCAGCCAGGGACAGGGAGAAGGCTACACCTTC
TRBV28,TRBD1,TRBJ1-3,CATNRRIGTASGNTIYF,TGTGCCACCAATAGACGAATCGGGACAGCTTCTGGAAACACCATATATTTT
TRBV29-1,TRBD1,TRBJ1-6,CSVRGGRPNSPLHF,TGCAGCGTTCGAGGGGGCCGCCCCAATTCACCCCTCCACTTT
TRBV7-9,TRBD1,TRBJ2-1,CASSLKGQGARNEQFF,TGTGCCAGCAGCTTAAAGGGACAGGGGGCGCGGAATGAGCAGTTCTTC
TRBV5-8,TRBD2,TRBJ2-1,CASSLRVLAGGNEQFF,TGTGCCAGCAGCTTGAGGGTACTAGCGGGGGGGAATGAGCAGTTCTTC
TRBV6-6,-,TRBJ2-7,CASTRLKAGGREQYF,TGTGCCAGCACACGACTTAAGGCAGGTGGACGCGAGCAGTACTTC
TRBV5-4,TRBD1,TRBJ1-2,CASSLGKGARGYTF,TGTGCCAGCAGCTTGGGGAAGGGGGCAAGAGGCTACACCTTC
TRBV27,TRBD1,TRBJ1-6,CASSSDRGLNSPLHF,TGTGCCAGCAGTTCGGACAGGGGGTTGAATTCACCCCTCCACTTT
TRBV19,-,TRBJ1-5,CASTEPYSYNQPQHF,TGTGCCAGTACCGAACCTTACAGTTACAATCAGCCCCAGCATTTT
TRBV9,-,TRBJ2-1,CASSVSGHGNNEQFF,TGTGCCAGCAGCGTATCAGGTCACGGTAACAATGAGCAGTTCTTC
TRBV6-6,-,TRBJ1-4,CASSRTGTNEKLFF,TGTGCCAGCAGTCGGACGGGAACTAATGAAAAACTGTTTTTT
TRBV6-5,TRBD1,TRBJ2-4,CASRLTGGKNIQYF,TGTGCCAGCAGATTAACAGGGGGGAAAAACATTCAGTACTTC
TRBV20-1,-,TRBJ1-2,CSARVDYGYTF,TGCAGTGCTAGAGTTGACTATGGCTACACCTTC
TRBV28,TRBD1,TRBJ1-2,CASRSGGSNYGYTF,TGTGCCAGCAGGTCAGGGGGCTCTAACTATGGCTACACCTTC
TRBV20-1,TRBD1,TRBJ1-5,CSASNQLGQGTDSNQPQHF,TGCAGTGCTAGTAATCAACTGGGACAGGGGACCGATAGCAATCAGCCCCAGCATTTT
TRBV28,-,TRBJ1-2,CASSFQGHGYTF,TGTGCCAGCAGTTTTCAGGGGCATGGCTACACCTTC